The 17 T cell receptor beta chains below were found in one sample sequenced in a study of pediatric ulcerative colitis. The method was immunoSEQ multiplex PCR; TCRdb's version includes in-frame clones alone and lacks a portion of them. The sample carries 40,000 to 60,000 clones, about 79% recorded once. Rectal tissue came from one to two pinch biopsies taken at colonoscopy. Sequencing input: gut tissue. The receptor set was obtained from a girl under 18 with moderate ulcerative colitis.

V gene TRBV10-3 combines with J gene TRBJ1-1; 7 positions match TRBD1. The CDR3 runs 17 residues. CDR1 is ENHRY and CDR2 is SYGVKD in the germline V gene. Unmatched junction bases numbered 10, after V lost 2 bases and J lost 1 base. The CDR3 is CAISEARFQGGNTEAFF. The DNA of the CDR3 is TGTGCCATCAGTGAGGCGCGATTCCAGGGGGGGAACACTGAAGCTTTCTTT.

The chain joins TRBV5-1 to TRBJ1-1, with no clear D. Germline V gene data show CDR1 as SGHRS and CDR2 as YFSETQ. V dropped 0 bases and J dropped 5 bases, with 14 bases sitting between them. The CDR3 is 15 amino acids. CDR3 amino acids: CASSLAAGSRTEAFF. CDR3 DNA sequence: TGCGCCAGCAGCTTGGCCGCGGGTTCAAGAACTGAAGCTTTCTTT.

The gene calls are TRBV6-5 and TRBJ1-1; tentatively, D is TRBD1 (6 bases). The germline CDR1 and CDR2 sequences are MNHEY and SVGAGI. CDR3 length: 15 amino acids. Trimming shortened V by 5 bases and J by 0 bases, and 13 bases separated the two germline ends. Here the CDR3 reads CASSGSTGLNTEAFF. The CDR3 DNA sequence: TGTGCCAGCAGTGGATCCACAGGGTTGAACACTGAAGCTTTCTTT.

This chain links TRBV28 with TRBJ2-2, with 8 bases matching TRBD2. The CDR3 runs to 16 residues. Trimming at V came to 3 bases and at J to 5 bases, leaving 8 bases not matched to a gene. CDR1 MDHEN and CDR2 SYDVKM come from the germline V gene. CDR3 DNA sequence: TGTGCCAGCAGTTTTAACGGGAGGGCGGGGACCGGGGAGCTGTTTTTT. This gives the protein CASSFNGRAGTGELFF.

The chain is built from TRBV2 and TRBJ1-5; D unclear. With 8 bases removed from V and 0 bases from J, the gap between germline ends came to 8 bases. The CDR3 is 13 amino acids. CDR1 is SNHLY, CDR2 FYNNEI, per germline. CDR3 residues: CASVDYSNQPQHF. In DNA form, the CDR3 reads TGTGCCAGCGTCGATTATAGCAATCAGCCCCAGCATTTT.

The chain employs TRBV28 and TRBJ2-7, with D possibly matching TRBD2 (5 bases). The CDR3 runs to 15 residues. V shed 1 base and J shed 7 bases, with 17 bases lying between them. Germline V gene data show CDR1 as MDHEN and CDR2 as SYDVKM. The CDR3 spells CASSLFGGAAREQYF. DNA for the CDR3: TGTGCCAGCAGTTTATTCGGCGGAGCGGCGCGGGAGCAGTACTTC.

V gene TRBV6-6 combines with J gene TRBJ2-1; a possible D gene is TRBD2 (5 bases). CDR3 length: 15 amino acids. Germline loops: CDR1 MNHNY, CDR2 SVGAGI (reference sequence). Trimming cost V 0 bases and J 0 bases, with 6 bases left between them. As DNA, the CDR3 is TGTGCCAGCAGTTACTCGGGGAGCTCCTACAATGAGCAGTTCTTC. Its translation: CASSYSGSSYNEQFF.

Concerning this clone: Different DNA sequences within this sample yield the same CDR3. V usage is TRBV18 and J usage is TRBJ1-2, with TRBD1 matching 10 bases. V shed 0 bases and J 4 bases; nucleotides not matched to a gene: 8. Germline CDR1 reads KGHSH; CDR2 reads LQKENI. The length of the CDR3 is 17 residues. The CDR3 is CASSPPVDRGQGYGYTF. CDR3 coding DNA: TGTGCCAGCTCACCACCGGTCGACAGGGGGCAGGGCTATGGCTACACCTTC.

On this clone itself: Other nucleotide sequences from this sample produce the same CDR3. J is TRBJ1-1 and V is TRBV10-3; TRBD1 is a possible D gene (5 bases). This CDR3 spans 14 amino acids. Between the trimmed V and J ends, which lost 2 bases and 5 bases, there was a span of 12 bases. Germline assignment: CDR1 ENHRY and CDR2 SYGVKD. The CDR3 is CAISEGRGGTEAFF. The CDR3 DNA sequence: TGTGCCATCAGTGAGGGTCGGGGGGGGACTGAAGCTTTCTTT.

The chain uses TRBV9 and TRBJ2-1, with D unresolved. CDR1 is SGDLS, CDR2 YYNGEE, per germline. The V end was cut by 0 bases, the J end by 5 bases, with 15 bases between. The length of the CDR3 is 16 residues. The CDR3 region is CASSVAPSRSHNEQFF. The CDR3 region has the DNA TGTGCCAGCAGCGTAGCTCCTAGTCGGAGCCACAATGAGCAGTTCTTC.

The rearrangement links TRBV7-9 to TRBJ1-3, with D possibly being TRBD1 (5 bases). Trimming shortened V by 5 bases and J by 4 bases, and 15 bases separated the two germline ends. Germline V gene data show CDR1 as SEHNR and CDR2 as FQNEAQ (reference sequence). The CDR3 spans 15 residues. CDR3 DNA: TGTGCCAGCAGCCCGCGAGCAGGGTTCGGAAACACCATATATTTT. This encodes CASSPRAGFGNTIYF.

V usage is TRBV9 and J usage is TRBJ2-1; 10 bases line up with TRBD2. V dropped 5 bases and J dropped 3; count of bases not matched to a gene: 5. Germline V gene data show CDR1 as SGDLS and CDR2 as YYNGEE. The CDR3 spans 15 residues. Written as DNA, the CDR3 is TGTGCCAGCAGTGGACTAGCGGTGGTCTACAATGAGCAGTTCTTC. Amino acid sequence: CASSGLAVVYNEQFF.

The V and J genes are TRBV11-2 and TRBJ2-7, with 7 bases lining up with TRBD2. The CDR3 sequence is 15 residues long. J lost 2 bases, V lost 1 base, and 5 bases had no gene match. The germline CDR1 and CDR2 sequences are SGHAT and FQNNGV. CDR3 nucleotides: TGTGCCAGCAGCTTAGTTGGGGGGGACCCCTACGAGCAGTACTTC. Its translation is CASSLVGGDPYEQYF. The whole variable domain, filled in from reference TRBV11-2 and TRBJ2-7, reads EAGVAQSPRYKIIEKRQSVAFWCNPISGHATLYWYQQILGQGPKLLIQFQNNGVVDDSQLPKDRFSAERLKGVDSTLKIQPAKLEDSAVYLCASSLVGGDPYEQYFGPGTRLTVT.

This clone was observed a few times. This chain uses TRBV10-1 with TRBJ1-2; no definite D call. Trimming left V 6 bases short and J 5 bases short, with 4 bases between. The germline CDR1 and CDR2 sequences are WNHNN and SYGVQD (reference sequence). The CDR3 runs to 10 residues. The CDR3 loop is CASSGYGYTF. DNA of the CDR3: TGCGCCAGCAGCGGTTATGGCTACACCTTC.

To note about this clone: The germline gene is not matched at one end of the junction; a read error may be the cause. This chain links TRBV7-9 with TRBJ2-7; the match to TRBD1 covers 10 bases. This CDR3 spans 14 amino acids. CDR1 SEHNR and CDR2 FQNEAQ come from the germline V gene (reference sequence). As DNA, the CDR3 is TGCGCCAGCAGCCAAGACAGGGGGCGCGACGAGCAGTACTTC. Its protein is CASSQDRGRDEQYF.

V gene TRBV15 combines with J gene TRBJ2-2; no reliable D call. Trimming took off 0 bases at V and 4 bases at J, with 21 bases between the two ends. Germline lookup yields CDR1 LNHNV and CDR2 YYDKDF (reference sequence). This CDR3 is built from 19 residues. CDR3 sequence (DNA): TGTGCCACCAGCAGAGATCCCCTACTACCCGACCAAGCCACCGGGGAGCTGTTTTTT. As protein: CATSRDPLLPDQATGELFF.

This clone was seen once. This sequence joins TRBV28 and TRBJ2-5; D may be TRBD2 (6 bases). Germline assignment: CDR1 MDHEN and CDR2 SYDVKM. This CDR3 region has 20 residues. The V end was cut by 5 bases, the J end by 4 bases, with 32 bases between. The CDR3 protein is CASSNPERLVATQRPETQYF. CDR3 nucleotides: TGTGCCAGCAGTAACCCCGAGAGACTAGTAGCGACCCAACGACCAGAGACCCAGTACTTC.